This T cell receptor beta chain is from a study of early T cells in non-severe SARS-CoV-2 infection. The CDR3 spans 15 residues. Trimming removed 4 bases from V and 9 bases from J, with 16 bases in between. Looked up from germline, CDR1 is MNHEY and CDR2 is SMNVEV (reference sequence). In the library, individual cDNA molecules carried attached unique molecular identifiers. MiXCR was run by TCRdb on the 5' RACE reads, yielding one entry per CDR3 protein. The sample carries about 70,000 distinct CDR3 sequences, under 15% recorded once. In this sample, this clonotype turned up many times. This chain uses TRBV27 with TRBJ1-6; D ambiguous. This receptor was obtained from an adult who was a healthcare worker with PCR-confirmed SARS-CoV-2 infection or an uninfected control (not recorded which). The specimen was whole blood. The DNA for the CDR3 is TGTGCCAGCAGTTCCATTAAGGGTCTTTCTTCACCCCTCCACTTT. This encodes CASSSIKGLSSPLHF.